These 6 T cell receptor beta chains were sequenced from one sample in a study of CD8 T cells in Susac syndrome. RNA, at about 0.45 to 1 ug, was reverse transcribed with random hexamers. TCRdb ran MiXCR on the immunoSEQ multiplex PCR reads and lists one entry per CDR3 protein. The repertoire includes some 130,000 distinct CDR3 sequences, 95% of them detected once, and under 0.2% sits in the top ten. Source material: CD8+ T cells from PBMCs. The receptors were sampled from a human donor with Susac syndrome.

The rearrangement joins TRBV3-1 to TRBJ1-2; weak D call: TRBD1 (6 bases). Per germline, CDR1 LGHDT and CDR2 YNNKEL (reference sequence). With 4 bases removed from V and 8 bases from J, the gap between germline ends came to 17 bases. The CDR3 sequence is 14 residues long. The CDR3 nucleotides are TGTGCCAGCAGCCCTGGTTGGGGGGCAGAAGGCTACACCTTC. It encodes CASSPGWGAEGYTF.

The chain uses TRBV3-1 and TRBJ2-1; D perhaps matches TRBD2 (5 bases). CDR1 and CDR2 (germline): LGHDT, YNNKEL (reference sequence). V was clipped by 1 base and J by 9 bases, with 7 bases between them. This CDR3 spans 12 amino acids. In nucleotides, the CDR3 is TGTGCCAGCAGCCAAGCTGGGAGTGAGCAGTTCTTC. The encoded protein is CASSQAGSEQFF.

This clonotype was seen once. The rearrangement joins TRBV27 to TRBJ2-3; TRBD2 matches 11 bases. The CDR3 spans 17 residues. Germline V gene sequence: CDR1 MNHEY, CDR2 SMNVEV (reference sequence). Trimming took 0 bases from V and 4 from J; bases not matched to a gene: 6. The chain's CDR3 is CASSLSGIAGGPDTQYF. The CDR3 DNA follows: TGTGCCAGCAGTTTATCGGGAATAGCGGGAGGGCCAGATACGCAGTATTTT.

The chain couples TRBV14 to TRBJ2-7, with 7 bases identical to TRBD1. V lost 11 bases and J lost 3; bases outside the gene matches: 10. The germline V gene encodes CDR1 SGHDN and CDR2 FVKESK. The CDR3 extends over 13 amino acids. For the CDR3, the DNA is TGTGCCTCAGGACGACAGGGCTTCTACGAGCAGTACTTC. Amino acid sequence: CASGRQGFYEQYF.

This chain uses TRBV6-5 with TRBJ2-2, with D unresolved. CDR3 length: 15 amino acids. The V end lost 6 bases, the J end lost 3 bases, and 14 bases lay between the germline ends. Germline V gene data show CDR1 as MNHEY and CDR2 as SVGAGI. For the CDR3, the DNA is TGTGCCAGCAGGGGTGGCGGATTGGACACCGGGGAGCTGTTTTTT. Protein: CASRGGGLDTGELFF.

The rearrangement uses TRBV5-4 and TRBJ2-1; TRBD1 might be the D (6 bases). The CDR3 is 20 residues long. CDR1 and CDR2 (germline): SGHNT, YYREEE (reference sequence). V was clipped by 0 bases and J by 0 bases, with 22 bases between them. CDR3 loop: CASSLAGHLDSLSSYNEQFF. The CDR3 nucleotides read TGTGCCAGCAGCTTGGCGGGACACCTGGACTCCCTGAGCTCCTACAATGAGCAGTTCTTC.